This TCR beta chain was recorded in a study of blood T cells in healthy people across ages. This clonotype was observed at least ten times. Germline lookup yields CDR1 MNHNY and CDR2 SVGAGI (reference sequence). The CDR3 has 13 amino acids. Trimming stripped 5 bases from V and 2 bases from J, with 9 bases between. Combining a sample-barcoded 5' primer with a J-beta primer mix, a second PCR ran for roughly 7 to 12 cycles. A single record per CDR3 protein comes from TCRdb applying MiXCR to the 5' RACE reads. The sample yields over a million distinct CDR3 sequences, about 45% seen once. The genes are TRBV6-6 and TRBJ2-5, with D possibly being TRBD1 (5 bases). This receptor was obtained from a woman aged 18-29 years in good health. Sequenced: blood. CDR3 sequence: CASSPRQQETQYF. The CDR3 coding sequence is TGTGCCAGCAGTCCTAGACAGCAAGAGACCCAGTACTTC.